One and the same sample provided the 29 T cell receptor beta chains below, sequenced in a study of blood T cell repertoires in COVID-19. The repertoire was sequenced with immunoSEQ multiplex PCR; TCRdb's copy has only in-frame clones and lacks some. The repertoire holds over 100,000 clones, with approximately 87% as singletons. Sequenced input: peripheral blood. These receptors were collected from a man aged 50 to 59 with acute or convalescent COVID-19.

The chain combines TRBV5-1 with TRBJ1-6, with 10 bases lining up with TRBD1. Germline V gives CDR1 SGHRS, CDR2 YFSETQ. This CDR3 is built from 14 residues. The ends lost 5 bases at V and 10 bases at J; junction bases unmatched: 6. CDR3 loop: CASSTGTGASPLHF. The DNA of the CDR3 is TGCGCCAGCAGTACCGGGACAGGGGCATCACCCCTCCACTTT. Drawing the rest from reference TRBV5-1 and TRBJ1-6, the complete variable domain is KAGVTQTPRYLIKTRGQQVTLSCSPISGHRSVSWYQQTPGQGLQFLFEYFSETQRNKGNFPGRFSGRQFSNSRSEMNVSTLELGDSALYLCASSTGTGASPLHFGNGTRLTVT.

The chain links TRBV5-8 to TRBJ1-5; D gene ambiguous. Trimming cost V 4 bases and J 4 bases, with 12 bases left between them. The CDR3 runs to 14 residues. In germline, CDR1 is SGHTS, CDR2 YDEGEE. CDR3 loop: CASSAEGSNQPQHF. CDR3 nucleotide sequence: TGTGCCAGCAGCGCCGAGGGATCGAATCAGCCCCAGCATTTT.

The chain joins TRBV20-1 to TRBJ2-1; 7 positions match TRBD2. This CDR3 has 13 residues. CDR1 and CDR2 (germline): DFQATT, SNEGSKA (reference sequence). V shed 3 bases, J shed 5 bases, and the junction held 4 bases outside the gene matches. The CDR3: CSASRLADNEQFF. The CDR3 coding sequence is TGCAGTGCTAGTAGGCTAGCGGACAATGAGCAGTTCTTC.

The J gene is TRBJ1-6, the V gene TRBV4-1; D is ambiguous. The V gene's germline CDR1 is MGHRA and CDR2 YSYEKL. The germline V and J ends were trimmed by 0 bases and 10 bases, with 10 bases remaining between them. This CDR3 is 14 amino acids long. The CDR3 sequence is CASSQDSVISPLHF. The CDR3 DNA reads as TGCGCCAGCAGCCAAGATTCGGTGATCTCACCCCTCCACTTT.

The chain couples TRBV5-1 to TRBJ2-7; D gene ambiguous. V shed 1 base and J shed 0 bases, with 8 bases lying between them. The CDR3 totals 14 residues. Germline V CDR1 and CDR2: SGHRS, YFSETQ. The CDR3 DNA reads TGCGCCAGCAGCTTGTTGTCCCACTCCTACGAGCAGTACTTC. Its translation is CASSLLSHSYEQYF. Full variable domain (remainder filled in from reference TRBV5-1 and TRBJ2-7): KAGVTQTPRYLIKTRGQQVTLSCSPISGHRSVSWYQQTPGQGLQFLFEYFSETQRNKGNFPGRFSGRQFSNSRSEMNVSTLELGDSALYLCASSLLSHSYEQYFGPGTRLTVT.

The rearrangement joins TRBV11-2 to TRBJ2-7; TRBD2 aligns across 11 bases. Trimming removed 5 bases from V and 10 bases from J; junction bases left unmatched: 7. There are 13 residues in the CDR3. The germline gives CDR1 SGHAT, CDR2 FQNNGV. The CDR3 loop is CASSESGLAVQYF. CDR3 nucleotides: TGTGCCAGCAGCGAATCGGGACTAGCGGTACAGTACTTC. The variable domain in full, with the rest retrieved from reference TRBV11-2 and TRBJ2-7, is EAGVAQSPRYKIIEKRQSVAFWCNPISGHATLYWYQQILGQGPKLLIQFQNNGVVDDSQLPKDRFSAERLKGVDSTLKIQPAKLEDSAVYLCASSESGLAVQYFGPGTRLTVT.

V is TRBV11-2 and J is TRBJ2-1; 10 positions match TRBD2. CDR1 is SGHAT, CDR2 FQNNGV, per germline. V trimming: 3 bases; J trimming: 10 bases; junction bases outside the gene matches: 9. The CDR3 contains 15 residues. The CDR3 bases are TGTGCCAGCAGCTTGATTCTAGCGGGAGTAAGGGAGCAGTTCTTC. Translation: CASSLILAGVREQFF. Drawing the rest from reference TRBV11-2 and TRBJ2-1, the complete variable domain is EAGVAQSPRYKIIEKRQSVAFWCNPISGHATLYWYQQILGQGPKLLIQFQNNGVVDDSQLPKDRFSAERLKGVDSTLKIQPAKLEDSAVYLCASSLILAGVREQFFGPGTRLTVL.

J is TRBJ2-7 and V is TRBV15; 11 bases map to TRBD1. The germline gives CDR1 LNHNV, CDR2 YYDKDF (reference sequence). Trimming cost V 1 base and J 7 bases; bases outside gene matches: 9. The CDR3 runs to 16 residues. CDR3 nucleotides: TGTGCCACCAGCAGAGCTGGCGGACAGGGGGCGGAAGAGCAGTACTTC. Protein: CATSRAGGQGAEEQYF.

The chain joins TRBV28 to TRBJ2-1; weak D call: TRBD2 (6 bases). The CDR3 is made up of 15 amino acids. The germline V and J ends were trimmed by 3 bases and 0 bases, with 9 bases remaining between them. CDR1 is MDHEN, CDR2 SYDVKM, per germline. In nucleotides, the CDR3 is TGTGCCAGCAGTTTGGAGGGGAGCTCCTACAATGAGCAGTTCTTC. Its protein is CASSLEGSSYNEQFF.

The gene calls are TRBV7-2 and TRBJ2-1; the D gene is possibly TRBD2 (7 bases). This CDR3 spans 17 amino acids. V dropped 3 bases and J dropped 5 bases, with 20 bases sitting between them. Looked up from germline, CDR1 is SGHTA and CDR2 is FQGNSA. The CDR3, as DNA: TGTGCCAGCAGCTTCCGGACGGGGGGCTACTTGGACAATGAGCAGTTCTTC. It yields the protein CASSFRTGGYLDNEQFF.

The rearrangement links TRBV18 to TRBJ2-7; D is undetermined. Germline V lookup: CDR1 KGHSH, CDR2 LQKENI. The CDR3 runs to 14 residues. Trimming took off 1 base at V and 0 bases at J, with 7 bases between the two ends. The CDR3: CASSPRLSSYEQYF. CDR3 DNA: TGTGCCAGCTCACCACGGCTCAGCTCCTACGAGCAGTACTTC.

The rearrangement uses TRBV4-2 and TRBJ1-5; D not resolved. The CDR3 loop spans 15 amino acids. Germline V gene lookup returns CDR1 LGHNA and CDR2 YNFKEQ. Trimming took off 4 bases at V and 1 base at J, with 11 bases between the two ends. CDR3 bases: TGTGCCAGCAGCCTAGAGGGCGGGAGCAATCAGCCCCAGCATTTT. Its protein product is CASSLEGGSNQPQHF.

This clone has a count of ten or more. V usage is TRBV28 and J usage is TRBJ2-7; perhaps TRBD2 as D (6 bases). The germline V gene has CDR1 MDHEN and CDR2 SYDVKM. CDR3 length: 13 residues. Deletions cut 7 bases from V and 5 bases from J, with 15 bases between. In DNA form, the CDR3 reads TGTGCCAGCACCGGACTACCTTCTGACGAGCAGTACTTC. As protein: CASTGLPSDEQYF.

The chain carries TRBV28 and TRBJ2-7; the match to TRBD1 covers 9 bases. Germline V gives CDR1 MDHEN, CDR2 SYDVKM. The CDR3 runs 15 residues. V dropped 6 bases and J dropped 1; count of bases not matched to a gene: 7. In nucleotides, the CDR3 is TGTGCCAGCAGGGGAGACAGGGGGAGGTCCTACGAGCAGTACTTC. Its translation: CASRGDRGRSYEQYF.

This clone has just one count. The rearrangement uses TRBV11-3 and TRBJ2-6; 7 nucleotides align to TRBD1. Trimming removed 4 bases from V and 2 bases from J; junction bases left unmatched: 2. Germline CDR1 and CDR2: SGHNT and YENEEA. The CDR3 covers 15 residues. Here the CDR3 DNA reads TGTGCCAGCAGCTCCCAGGGGGCTGGGGCCAACGTCCTGACTTTC. It is translated as CASSSQGAGANVLTF. Using reference TRBV11-3 and TRBJ2-6 for the parts outside the CDR3, the full variable domain is EAGVVQSPRYKIIEKKQPVAFWCNPISGHNTLYWYLQNLGQGPELLIRYENEEAVDDSQLPKDRFSAERLKGVDSTLKIQPAELGDSAVYLCASSSQGAGANVLTFGAGSRLTVL.

This clone is medium-sized. The chain is built from TRBV11-2 and TRBJ2-2; D possibly corresponds to TRBD1 (6 bases). The germline gives CDR1 SGHAT, CDR2 FQNNGV. The CDR3 has 14 amino acids. V lost 5 bases and J lost 6, with 13 bases in between. CDR3 sequence reads: CASSQGQPSGELFF. The CDR3 DNA is TGTGCCAGCAGCCAAGGACAGCCATCCGGGGAGCTGTTTTTT.

The chain recombines TRBV7-9 with TRBJ2-7; 10 bases align to TRBD1. With V trimmed by 7 bases and J by 5 bases, 8 bases remained unmatched. The length of the CDR3 is 14 residues. The V gene's germline CDR1 is SEHNR and CDR2 FQNEAQ (reference sequence). The CDR3 spells CASTSGTGVNEQYF. The DNA for the CDR3 is TGTGCCAGCACATCCGGGACAGGGGTTAACGAGCAGTACTTC.

CDR3 protein: CASSLDSHSNQPQHF. The CDR3 bases are TGTGCCAGCAGCTTGGACAGCCATAGCAATCAGCCCCAGCATTTT. The rearrangement uses TRBV9 and TRBJ1-5; perhaps TRBD1 as D (6 bases). Germline V gives CDR1 SGDLS, CDR2 YYNGEE. V was trimmed by 4 bases and J by 0 bases, leaving 11 bases between them. CDR3 length: 15 amino acids.

The CDR3 sequence is CASSKIGPLGGGNSPLHF. The CDR3 DNA is TGTGCCAGCAGTAAAATCGGACCCCTGGGCGGGGGAAATTCACCCCTCCACTTT. The chain has TRBV27 and TRBJ1-6; tentative D call: TRBD1 (5 bases). V gave up 5 bases and J gave up 7 bases, with 24 bases separating them. The length of the CDR3 is 18 residues. The germline CDR1 and CDR2 sequences are MNHEY and SMNVEV (reference sequence).

The V call is TRBV11-2, the J call TRBJ2-7, with 7 bases matching TRBD1. Germline CDR1 and CDR2: SGHAT and FQNNGV. V gave up 4 bases and J gave up 2 bases; unmatched junction bases: 8. The CDR3 has 15 amino acids. CDR3 sequence (DNA): TGTGCCAGCAGCTCAGGGACAGAAACAGCCTACGAGCAGTACTTC. Protein product: CASSSGTETAYEQYF.

The V and J genes are TRBV5-1 and TRBJ2-7; TRBD2 is a possible D gene (5 bases). The germline CDR1 and CDR2 sequences are SGHRS and YFSETQ. The CDR3 contains 16 residues. V was shortened by 4 bases and J by 3 bases, with 20 bases between the two germline ends. CDR3 sequence reads: CASSVGLVTRDYEQYF. CDR3 in DNA: TGCGCCAGCAGCGTGGGGTTGGTAACCCGGGACTACGAGCAGTACTTC.

On this clone itself: A much more abundant neighbour one base away suggests this may be a read error. The chain joins TRBV5-1 to TRBJ1-4; maybe TRBD1 (5 bases). Per the germline V gene, CDR1 is SGHRS and CDR2 is YFSETQ. The CDR3 loop spans 14 amino acids. The V end was cut by 2 bases, the J end by 1 base, with 6 bases between. The CDR3 here is CASSFGQTNEKLFF. CDR3 sequence (DNA): TGCGCCAGCAGCTTCGGACAAACTAATGAAAAACTGTTTTTT. Filled out from reference TRBV5-1 and TRBJ1-4, the complete variable domain reads KAGVTQTPRYLIKTRGQQVTLSCSPISGHRSVSWYQQTPGQGLQFLFEYFSETQRNKGNFPGRFSGRQFSNSRSEMNVSTLELGDSALYLCASSFGQTNEKLFFGSGTQLSVL.

The V call is TRBV9, the J call TRBJ2-5, with TRBD2 matching over 7 bases. Trimming cost V 1 base and J 4 bases; bases outside gene matches: 7. Germline CDR1 and CDR2: SGDLS and YYNGEE. This CDR3 has 15 amino acids. The CDR3 DNA reads as TGTGCCAGCAGCGTAAGGGCGGGAGTGGGAGAGACCCAGTACTTC. Amino acid sequence: CASSVRAGVGETQYF.

J is TRBJ2-7 and V is TRBV2; D possibly corresponds to TRBD2 (6 bases). The CDR3 consists of 13 residues. Germline-derived CDR1 and CDR2 are SNHLY and FYNNEI. V gave up 7 bases and J gave up 6 bases, with 16 bases separating them. The CDR3 region is CASTRGGAGEQYF. CDR3 nucleotide sequence: TGTGCCAGCACGCGTGGGGGAGCGGGCGAGCAGTACTTC.

The chain has TRBV10-3 and TRBJ2-5; D may be TRBD1 (6 bases). The CDR3 length is 13 residues. The V and J ends lost 5 bases and 3 bases respectively, with 10 bases between them. CDR1 and CDR2 (germline): ENHRY, SYGVKD. The CDR3 DNA reads TGTGCCATCAGTTGGACAGATGAAGAGACCCAGTACTTC. It is translated as CAISWTDEETQYF.

The CDR3 loop is CASSPTRTGGNEQFF. CDR3 bases: TGTGCCAGCAGCCCTACCCGGACAGGGGGTAATGAGCAGTTCTTC. This chain joins TRBV5-6 and TRBJ2-1; 10 bases align to TRBD1. Germline V gene data show CDR1 as SGHDT and CDR2 as YYEEEE. This CDR3 region has 15 residues. V was pared by 4 bases and J by 7 bases, with 8 bases of the junction left unmatched.

This chain connects TRBV7-9 to TRBJ2-7; 7 nucleotides align to TRBD1. Germline V lookup: CDR1 SEHNR, CDR2 FQNEAQ (reference sequence). The V and J ends lost 1 base and 1 base, in that order; junction bases with no gene match: 10. The CDR3 is made up of 17 amino acids. The CDR3 DNA is TGTGCCAGCAGCTTAGGCCCACTCGGGACAGCGTCCTACGAGCAGTACTTC. Amino acids: CASSLGPLGTASYEQYF. Looking up the rest from reference TRBV7-9 and TRBJ2-7 gives the full variable domain: DTGVSQNPRHKITKRGQNVTFRCDPISEHNRLYWYRQTLGQGPEFLTYFQNEAQLEKSRLLSDRFSAERPKGSFSTLEIQRTEQGDSAMYLCASSLGPLGTASYEQYFGPGTRLTVT.

The chain combines TRBV6-5 with TRBJ1-4; D is unresolved. The CDR3 has 15 residues. With 0 bases removed from V and 0 bases from J, the gap between germline ends came to 5 bases. CDR1 is MNHEY, CDR2 SVGAGI, per germline. The CDR3: CASSYSGATNEKLFF. CDR3 nucleotide sequence: TGTGCCAGCAGTTACTCCGGTGCAACTAATGAAAAACTGTTTTTT.

The V and J genes are TRBV29-1 and TRBJ2-7; TRBD2 agrees at 7 bases. The length of the CDR3 is 13 residues. Trimming at V came to 7 bases and at J to 7 bases, leaving 13 bases not matched to a gene. Per germline, CDR1 SQVTM and CDR2 ANQGSEA. CDR3: CSGSSGATGEQYF. CDR3 DNA sequence: TGCAGCGGCTCTAGCGGAGCAACTGGAGAGCAGTACTTC.